These T cell receptor beta chains were read from a single sample in a study of T cells in Graves' hyperthyroidism and ophthalmopathy. MiXCR was run by TCRdb on the multiplex PCR reads, yielding one entry per CDR3 protein. The sample includes 450,000 to 650,000 distinct CDR3 sequences, about 20% of them seen just once. Sequencing input: blood. These receptors came from a man younger than 35 with Graves' hyperthyroidism. The conserved cysteine and the conserved F or W are not part of the CDR3 here. The order of the fields is V gene, J gene, CDR3 protein.

V gene: TRBV20-1; J gene: TRBJ2-3; CDR3 protein: SARASGGHGDTQY
V gene: TRBV28; J gene: TRBJ2-3; CDR3 protein: ASSPLTGLSTDTQY
V gene: TRBV27; J gene: TRBJ1-5; CDR3 protein: ASSLSRNQPQH
V gene: TRBV25-1; J gene: TRBJ1-5; CDR3 protein: ASSGPDQPQH
V gene: TRBV28; J gene: TRBJ2-7; CDR3 protein: ASSYFRDRGIDEQY
V gene: TRBV24-1; J gene: TRBJ2-7; CDR3 protein: ATSDRPQGHPSYEQY
V gene: TRBV28; J gene: TRBJ2-6; CDR3 protein: ASSPEVPSGANVLT
V gene: TRBV12-3/TRBV12-4; J gene: TRBJ2-7; CDR3 protein: ASSPPQGGPGGEQY
V gene: TRBV27; J gene: TRBJ2-2; CDR3 protein: ASSLTAAGELF
V gene: TRBV28; J gene: TRBJ1-1; CDR3 protein: ASIDGTASTEAF
V gene: TRBV29-1; J gene: TRBJ2-7; CDR3 protein: SGTQGDEQY
V gene: TRBV7-3; J gene: TRBJ1-1; CDR3 protein: ASSFAVNTEAF